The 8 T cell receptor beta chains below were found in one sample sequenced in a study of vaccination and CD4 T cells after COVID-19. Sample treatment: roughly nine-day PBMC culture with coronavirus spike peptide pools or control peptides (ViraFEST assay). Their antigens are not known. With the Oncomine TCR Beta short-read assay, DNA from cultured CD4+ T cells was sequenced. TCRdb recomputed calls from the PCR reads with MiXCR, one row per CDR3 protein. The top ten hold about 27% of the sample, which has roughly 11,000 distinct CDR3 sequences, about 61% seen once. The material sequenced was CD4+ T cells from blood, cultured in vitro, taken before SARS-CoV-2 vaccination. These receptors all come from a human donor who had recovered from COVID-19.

The CDR3 DNA follows: TGTGCCACCAGTGACCCGGGACTTACAATTCAAGAGACCCAGTACTTC. Translating it yields CATSDPGLTIQETQYF. J is TRBJ2-5 and V is TRBV24-1; a weak D match, TRBD2 (6 bases). The germline V gene encodes CDR1 KGHDR and CDR2 SFDVKD. V was cut by 4 bases and J by 2 bases, with 16 bases left in between. The CDR3 extends over 16 amino acids.

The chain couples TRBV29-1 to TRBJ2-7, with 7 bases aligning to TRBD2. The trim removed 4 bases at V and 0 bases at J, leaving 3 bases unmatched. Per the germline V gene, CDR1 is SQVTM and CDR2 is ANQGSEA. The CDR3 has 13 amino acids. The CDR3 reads CSVGGGVSYEQYF. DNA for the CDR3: TGCAGCGTTGGTGGGGGGGTCTCCTACGAGCAGTACTTC.

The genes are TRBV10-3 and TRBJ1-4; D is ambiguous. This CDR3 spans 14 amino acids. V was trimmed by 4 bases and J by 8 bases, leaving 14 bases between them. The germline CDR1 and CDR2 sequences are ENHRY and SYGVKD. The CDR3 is CAISVTRQKEKLFF. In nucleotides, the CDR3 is TGTGCCATCAGTGTGACCCGCCAAAAGGAAAAACTGTTTTTT.

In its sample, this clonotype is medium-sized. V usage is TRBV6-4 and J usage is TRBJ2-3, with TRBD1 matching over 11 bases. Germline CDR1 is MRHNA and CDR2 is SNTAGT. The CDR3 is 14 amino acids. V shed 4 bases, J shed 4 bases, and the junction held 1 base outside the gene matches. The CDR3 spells CASSGTGGADTQYF. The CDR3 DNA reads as TGTGCCAGCAGTGGGACAGGGGGCGCAGATACGCAGTATTTT.

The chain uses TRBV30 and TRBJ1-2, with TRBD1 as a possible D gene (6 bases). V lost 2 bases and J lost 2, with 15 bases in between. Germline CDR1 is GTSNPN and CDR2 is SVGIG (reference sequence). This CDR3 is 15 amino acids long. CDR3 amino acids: CAWSQGHVDNYGYTF. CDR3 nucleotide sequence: TGTGCCTGGAGTCAGGGACACGTTGACAACTATGGCTACACCTTC.

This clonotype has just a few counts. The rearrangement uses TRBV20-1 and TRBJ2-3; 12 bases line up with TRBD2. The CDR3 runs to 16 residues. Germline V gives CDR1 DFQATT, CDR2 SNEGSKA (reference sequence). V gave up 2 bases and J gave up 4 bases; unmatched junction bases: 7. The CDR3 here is CSARKATSGRSDTQYF. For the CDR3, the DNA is TGCAGTGCTAGAAAAGCAACTAGCGGGAGGTCAGATACGCAGTATTTT.

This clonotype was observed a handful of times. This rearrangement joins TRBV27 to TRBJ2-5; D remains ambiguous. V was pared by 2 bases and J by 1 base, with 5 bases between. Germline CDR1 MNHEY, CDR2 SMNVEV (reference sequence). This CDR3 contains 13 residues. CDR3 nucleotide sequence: TGTGCCAGCAGTTTAGGGTTCCAAGAGACCCAGTACTTC. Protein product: CASSLGFQETQYF.

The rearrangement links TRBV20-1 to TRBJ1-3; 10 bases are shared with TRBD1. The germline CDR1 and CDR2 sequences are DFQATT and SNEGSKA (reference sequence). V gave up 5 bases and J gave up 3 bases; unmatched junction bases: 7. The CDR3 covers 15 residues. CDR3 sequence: CSAEVRDRGGNTIYF. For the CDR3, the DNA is TGCAGTGCTGAAGTCCGGGACAGGGGTGGAAACACCATATATTTT.